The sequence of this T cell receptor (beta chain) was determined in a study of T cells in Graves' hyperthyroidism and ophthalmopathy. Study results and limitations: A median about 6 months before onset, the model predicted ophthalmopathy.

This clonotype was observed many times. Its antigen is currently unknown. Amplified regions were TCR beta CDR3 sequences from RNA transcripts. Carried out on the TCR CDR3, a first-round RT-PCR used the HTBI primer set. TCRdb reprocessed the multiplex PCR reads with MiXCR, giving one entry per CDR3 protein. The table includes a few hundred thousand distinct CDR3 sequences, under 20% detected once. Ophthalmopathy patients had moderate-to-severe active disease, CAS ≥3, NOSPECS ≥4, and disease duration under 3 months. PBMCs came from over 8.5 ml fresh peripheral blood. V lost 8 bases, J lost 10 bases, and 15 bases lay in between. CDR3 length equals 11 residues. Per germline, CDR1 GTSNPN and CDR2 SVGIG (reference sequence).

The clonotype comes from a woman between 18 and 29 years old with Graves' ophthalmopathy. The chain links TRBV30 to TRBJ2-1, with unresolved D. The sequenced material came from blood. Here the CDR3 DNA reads TGTGCCAGTCTCGGATTTGGCGAGCAGTTCTTC. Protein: CASLGFGEQFF.